The 8 T cell receptor beta chains presented below share a single source sample, sequenced in a study of response to subunit inactivated influenza vaccine. TCRdb passed the RT-PCR reads through MiXCR, listing each CDR3 protein once. Counted here are hundreds of thousands of distinct CDR3 sequences, about 15% occurring once; the ten biggest clones make up 7.5% to 8%. The material was PBMCs from blood, obtained around two weeks before vaccination. The receptor set was obtained from a man aged 50 to 59 who received an inactivated influenza vaccine.

This clonotype appeared a single time. A read error is possible here, since a much larger clone lies one base away. This chain connects TRBV5-4 to TRBJ2-4; maybe TRBD2 (6 bases). The CDR3 runs to 14 residues. Germline-derived CDR1 and CDR2 are SGHNT and YYREEE (reference sequence). Trimming took off 0 bases at V and 7 bases at J, with 11 bases between the two ends. CDR3 residues: CASSLGDWTNIQYF. The CDR3, as DNA: TGTGCCAGCAGCTTGGGGGACTGGACCAACATTCAGTACTTC. Full variable domain (rest looked up from reference TRBV5-4 and TRBJ2-4): ETGVTQSPTHLIKTRGQQVTLRCSSQSGHNTVSWYQQALGQGPQFIFQYYREEENGRGNFPPRFSGLQFPNYSSELNVNALELDDSALYLCASSLGDWTNIQYFGAGTRLSVL.

The rearrangement uses TRBV3-1 and TRBJ2-1, with no clear D. V lost 3 bases, J lost 7 bases, and 13 bases lay in between. CDR3 length equals 14 residues. CDR1 LGHDT and CDR2 YNNKEL come from the germline V gene (reference sequence). CDR3 in amino acids: CASSQFSSGNEQFF. The CDR3 DNA follows: TGTGCCAGCAGCCAGTTTTCATCCGGAAATGAGCAGTTCTTC.

The chain carries TRBV5-1 and TRBJ2-4; D is possibly TRBD2 (5 bases). The ends were cut back, 1 base at V and 4 bases at J, with 15 bases in the middle. Germline V gene lookup returns CDR1 SGHRS and CDR2 YFSETQ. This CDR3 comprises 16 residues. In nucleotides, the CDR3 is TGCGCCAGCAGCTTGATAGCTCGGGGAACAAAAAACATTCAGTACTTC. This gives the protein CASSLIARGTKNIQYF.

This clonotype has more than one count but fewer than ten. The genes are TRBV20-1 and TRBJ2-7; the D is unclear. Germline loops: CDR1 DFQATT, CDR2 SNEGSKA (reference sequence). Trimming cost V 2 bases and J 0 bases, with 11 bases left between them. There are 14 residues in the CDR3. The DNA for the CDR3 is TGCAGTGCTAGAATCTTAGGCAGCTCCTACGAGCAGTACTTC. This sequence encodes CSARILGSSYEQYF.

This chain links TRBV3-1 with TRBJ2-1; 13 bases map to TRBD2. Trimming at V came to 4 bases and at J to 6 bases, leaving 6 bases not matched to a gene. This CDR3 is 16 amino acids long. Germline loops: CDR1 LGHDT, CDR2 YNNKEL (reference sequence). The CDR3 spells CASSLGTSGKGNEQFF. In DNA, the CDR3 is TGTGCCAGCAGCCTCGGGACTAGCGGGAAGGGCAATGAGCAGTTCTTC.

Only a few counts were recorded for this clonotype. J is TRBJ1-1 and V is TRBV7-6; D is undetermined. The CDR3 covers 14 residues. V dropped 5 bases and J dropped 1 base, with 11 bases sitting between them. Germline V lookup: CDR1 SGHVS, CDR2 FNYEAQ. Here the CDR3 DNA reads TGTGCCAGCAGCCCCTTGGAGGGGAACACTGAAGCTTTCTTT. It yields the protein CASSPLEGNTEAFF. The full variable domain, completed using reference TRBV7-6 and TRBJ1-1, is GAGVSQSPRYKVTKRGQDVALRCDPISGHVSLYWYRQALGQGPEFLTYFNYEAQQDKSGLPNDRFSAERPEGSISTLTIQRTEQRDSAMYRCASSPLEGNTEAFFGQGTRLTVV.

This rearrangement joins TRBV27 to TRBJ2-7; 7 positions agree with TRBD1. V lost 5 bases to trimming and J lost 4 bases; unmatched junction nucleotides: 11. The CDR3 extends over 15 amino acids. Germline V gives CDR1 MNHEY, CDR2 SMNVEV (reference sequence). The CDR3 DNA follows: TGTGCCAGCAGTCAGAGGACAGGCACCAGGTACGAGCAGTACTTC. Residues: CASSQRTGTRYEQYF.

This clonotype came up a few times. This rearrangement joins TRBV9 to TRBJ1-5, with D uncertain. The germline V gene has CDR1 SGDLS and CDR2 YYNGEE. The V and J ends lost 0 bases and 4 bases respectively, with 11 bases between them. This CDR3 is built from 15 residues. The CDR3 spells CASSVAPGANQPQHF. CDR3 coding DNA: TGTGCCAGCAGCGTAGCTCCAGGAGCGAATCAGCCCCAGCATTTT.